Listed below are T cell receptor beta chains from one sample, sequenced in a study of blood T cell repertoires in COVID-19. The assay was immunoSEQ multiplex PCR, and TCRdb's table has in-frame clones only and misses some. The repertoire holds roughly 220,000 clones, with approximately 86% as singletons. Sequencing input: peripheral blood. The receptors here all came from a man between 60 and 75 years old with acute or convalescent COVID-19. Each CDR3 is given with its conserved first and last residue. A row's size may be missing; if present it is once, few, many or a size class.

cdr3_aa j_call v_call clone_size
CASSLAGTGVGNTEAFF TRBJ1-1 TRBV7-2 .
CASRPQGSGNTIYF TRBJ1-3 TRBV5-4 many
CASSERDRYSDTQYF TRBJ2-3 TRBV2 .
CASQDRGRRDTEAFF TRBJ1-1 TRBV5-1 .
CASSRFRWSAGDSRSYNSPLHF TRBJ1-6 TRBV4-1 .
CASSEIWDRDSNQPQHF TRBJ1-5 TRBV6-1 once
CASSIGGAGGHWNEQFF TRBJ2-1 TRBV19 .
CARSNREGKNTEAFF TRBJ1-1 TRBV7-5 .
CASTQRAQGNTEAFF TRBJ1-1 TRBV19 once
CASSPTGVGGGDTQYF TRBJ2-3 TRBV5-1 .
CASSFGQGARSNQPQHF TRBJ1-5 TRBV7-9 few
CASSAGLAGASDNEQFF TRBJ2-1 TRBV6-1 .
CASSIGGSVSYEQYF TRBJ2-7 TRBV7-2 .
CASSLSGANTEAFF TRBJ1-1 TRBV7-2 .
CASSQGVGGSPLHF TRBJ1-6 TRBV6-5 .
CASSDSSSFVNTEAFF TRBJ1-1 TRBV13 .
CASSYSRNTEAFF TRBJ1-1 TRBV6-5 once
CASSLTAPATEQYF TRBJ2-7 TRBV5-1 .
CATRQGRLNTEAFF TRBJ1-1 TRBV15 .
CASSAIQGRYGELFF TRBJ2-2 TRBV5-1 .
CASSFRDRNTEAFF TRBJ1-1 TRBV7-2 .
CASSVAQGPTYEQYF TRBJ2-7 TRBV9 .
CASSLTLGRSDTQYF TRBJ2-3 TRBV7-3 once
CASSSTGGMRYTF TRBJ1-2 TRBV7-3 .
CASSRQSNQPQHF TRBJ1-5 TRBV12-3/TRBV12-4 few
CASSPLGLSKETQYF TRBJ2-5 TRBV7-3 few
CASTPLGGVVEKLFF TRBJ1-4 TRBV19 .
CASSEGTGGRYSGNTIYF TRBJ1-3 TRBV6-1 .
CASSTHGGYEQYF TRBJ2-7 TRBV6-5 .
CASSITGPNEQFF TRBJ2-1 TRBV19 .
CASSYGQGNTRGNTIYF TRBJ1-3 TRBV7-3 few
CASTLLGPGNEQFF TRBJ2-1 TRBV27 .
CASSILGTGGSKQDNEQFF TRBJ2-1 TRBV19 once
CASSLRGGVNTEAFF TRBJ1-1 TRBV7-8 .
CASGQGYSPLHF TRBJ1-6 TRBV19 .
CASRTRGAGDTEAFF TRBJ1-1 TRBV18 .
CASSLQGYGYTF TRBJ1-2 TRBV12-3/TRBV12-4 .
CASSPRTGGDQWEQFF TRBJ2-1 TRBV9 .
CASSYRAHTEAFF TRBJ1-1 TRBV12-3/TRBV12-4 few
CASSSTGTAKNYGYTF TRBJ1-2 TRBV7-2 .
CASSLASGVEKLFF TRBJ1-4 TRBV7-2 .
CASSMDREREQYF TRBJ2-7 TRBV5-1 .